This T cell receptor (beta chain) was observed in a study of OX40 agonist ivuxolimab in advanced cancers. Study-wide context: The dose of intravenous ivuxolimab that patients received every 2 weeks ranged from 0.01 to 10 mg/kg. Melanoma, hepatocellular carcinoma, head and neck or renal cell cancer occurred in dose-escalation patients.

Notes on the study in general: More expanded clones were found, on average, in CD8+ than in CD4+ T cells.

Clones were read by immunoSEQ multiplex PCR, and TCRdb kept only the in-frame ones, dropping some. The sample shows roughly 75,000 clones, 86% of them seen only once. Note on this clone: Its antigen is as yet unknown. Other nucleotide sequences in the sample specify the same CDR3.

The study sampled blood at baseline, cycle 4 day 1, and cycle 7 day 1. Germline CDR1 MNHNS, CDR2 SASEGT. There are 14 residues in the CDR3. The V gene lost 2 bases and the J gene lost 0 bases, with 7 bases spanning the gap. This chain links TRBV6-1 with TRBJ1-1; D is possibly TRBD1 (5 bases). This receptor was identified in an adult with an advanced solid tumor such as melanoma, head and neck, liver or kidney cancer. The sample consisted of CD4+ or CD8+ T cells sorted from blood, taken in a trial of the OX40 agonist ivuxolimab. CDR3 in amino acids: CASSERGVNTEAFF. The DNA for the CDR3 is TGTGCCAGCAGTGAACGGGGCGTGAACACTGAAGCTTTCTTT.